This T cell receptor (beta chain) was obtained from a study of identical twins. A universal primer site was added by template switching, and unique molecular identifiers were carried by the cDNA. Via MiXCR, TCRdb re-called the 5' RACE reads, giving one row per CDR3 protein. Of 700,000 or so distinct CDR3 sequences listed, 21% are singletons. With no exceptions, donors were healthy Caucasians. The CDR3 covers 15 residues. V shed 5 bases, J shed 5 bases, and the junction held 9 bases outside the gene matches. Germline CDR1 is LGHNA and CDR2 is YNFKEQ. This same sample was also taken into another study, of T cells expressing NK-cell markers.

The V call is TRBV4-2, the J call TRBJ2-3, with 8 positions matching TRBD1. Sequenced sample: PBMCs. The sequence was collected from a woman younger than 35 in good health. CDR3 amino acids: CASSLDRGEIDTQYF. DNA of the CDR3: TGTGCCAGCAGCTTAGACAGGGGTGAGATAGATACGCAGTATTTT.